One and the same sample provided the 21 T cell receptor beta chains below, sequenced in a study of T cells in Graves' hyperthyroidism and ophthalmopathy. Amplification of TCR beta CDR3 regions was performed using RNA transcripts as template. HTBI primers were used for first-round RT-PCR of the TCR CDR3. TCRdb redid the calling of the multiplex PCR reads with MiXCR, one entry per CDR3 protein. The repertoire consists of 600,000 to 700,000 distinct CDR3 sequences, with 45% occurring once and the leading ten covering more than 7%. Sequencing was performed on peripheral blood or thyroid tissue (not recorded which). Receptors were obtained from an adult man with Graves' disease, either hyperthyroidism or ophthalmopathy (not recorded which).

Notes on this clonotype: At one end the junction does not follow the germline gene, possibly because of a read error. The genes are TRBV7-3 and TRBJ1-1; D perhaps matches TRBD1 (5 bases). The CDR3 contains 12 residues. Germline V gene data show CDR1 as SGHTA and CDR2 as FQGTGA. The CDR3 loop reads CASNLSGDEAFF. The DNA for the CDR3 is TGTGCCAGCAACTTATCGGGGGATGAAGCTTTCTTT.

This clonotype was picked up a small number of times. This chain uses TRBV4-3 with TRBJ1-2, with D tentatively TRBD1 (5 bases). V lost 1 base to trimming and J lost 0 bases, with 21 bases between them. CDR1 and CDR2 (germline): LGHNA, YSLEER. The CDR3 totals 19 residues. CDR3 region: CASSQGLRDARGSNYGYTF. The CDR3 region has the DNA TGCGCCAGCAGCCAAGGACTTCGGGACGCCCGGGGATCTAACTATGGCTACACCTTC.

Regarding this clonotype: Germline is not matched at one junction end, which may reflect a read error. The J gene is TRBJ2-5, the V gene TRBV9, with D perhaps being TRBD1 or TRBD2 (5 bases each). The germline CDR1 and CDR2 sequences are SGDLS and YYNGEE. The CDR3 spans 16 residues. CDR3 amino acids: CASSALSGTLGETQNF. For the CDR3, the DNA is TGTGCCAGCAGCGCCCTATCCGGGACCCTTGGCGAGACCCAGAACTTC.

The rearrangement joins TRBV19 to TRBJ2-5; D gene unclear. In germline, CDR1 is LNHDA, CDR2 SQIVND (reference sequence). The CDR3 is 14 amino acids. Trimming pared 3 bases from V and 7 bases from J, leaving 15 bases between. The CDR3 loop reads CASSIGLVPGTQYF. The CDR3 DNA sequence: TGTGCCAGTAGTATCGGTCTAGTGCCCGGGACCCAGTACTTC. The whole variable domain, remainder taken from reference TRBV19 and TRBJ2-5, is DGGITQSPKYLFRKEGQNVTLSCEQNLNHDAMYWYRQDPGQGLRLIYYSQIVNDFQKGDIAEGYSVSREKKESFPLTVTSAQKNPTAFYLCASSIGLVPGTQYFGPGTRLLVL.

This clonotype was counted between two and nine times. The V call is TRBV29-1, the J call TRBJ1-2; 8 bases map to TRBD1. J lost 0 bases, V lost 6 bases, and 6 bases had no gene match. The CDR3 contains 14 residues. CDR1 is SQVTM and CDR2 is ANQGSEA in the germline V gene. CDR3 nucleotide sequence: TGCAGCGTGGAGTTGACAGGGGCTAACTATGGCTACACCTTC. It is translated as CSVELTGANYGYTF.

This clonotype was observed at least ten times. The rearrangement joins TRBV20-1 to TRBJ1-6; 7 bases fit TRBD1. Germline CDR1 DFQATT, CDR2 SNEGSKA (reference sequence). The CDR3 has 15 residues. V trimming: 1 base; J trimming: 7 bases; junction bases outside the gene matches: 7. The CDR3 region is CSARVTGAPNSPLHF. In DNA form, the CDR3 reads TGCAGTGCTAGAGTCACAGGGGCACCCAATTCACCCCTCCACTTT.

V gene TRBV2 combines with J gene TRBJ1-6; 9 nucleotides align to TRBD1. Germline V gene data show CDR1 as SNHLY and CDR2 as FYNNEI. After removal of 7 bases from V and 5 bases from J, the junction contained 18 bases not matched to a gene. This CDR3 has 19 amino acids. This CDR3 is CASTPWAGQGRSNNSPLHF. The CDR3 coding sequence is TGTGCCAGCACCCCATGGGCCGGACAGGGGCGGTCCAATAATTCACCCCTCCACTTT.

This CDR3 reads CASSQRQGDYGYTF. CDR3 DNA: TGTGCCAGCAGCCAACGGCAGGGGGACTATGGCTACACCTTC. The gene calls are TRBV4-2 and TRBJ1-2, with 7 bases fitting TRBD1. This CDR3 has 14 residues. With 2 bases clipped from V and 3 bases from J, the junction kept 3 bases outside the gene matches. CDR1 and CDR2 from the germline V gene are LGHNA and YNFKEQ.

V usage is TRBV10-3 and J usage is TRBJ1-2; 7 nucleotides match TRBD1. The CDR3 is 14 residues long. V shed 2 bases, J shed 7 bases, and the junction held 7 bases outside the gene matches. CDR1 and CDR2 from the germline V gene are ENHRY and SYGVKD. The CDR3 protein is CAISEDRAKGGYTF. The DNA for the CDR3 is TGTGCCATCAGTGAGGACAGGGCTAAGGGTGGCTACACCTTC.

This clonotype has ten or more counts. The V and J genes are TRBV2 and TRBJ1-6, with 7 bases lining up with TRBD1. The CDR3 has 14 amino acids. The germline V gene has CDR1 SNHLY and CDR2 FYNNEI. Germline trimming cut 6 bases from V and 9 bases from J; bases unmatched to any gene: 8. The CDR3 region has the DNA TGTGCCAGCAGCCCCGACAGGGAGGGTTCACCCCTCCACTTT. Translated: CASSPDREGSPLHF. Together with reference TRBV2 and TRBJ1-6, the CDR3 gives the full variable domain: EPEVTQTPSHQVTQMGQEVILRCVPISNHLYFYWYRQILGQKVEFLVSFYNNEISEKSEIFDDQFSVERPDGSNFTLKIRSTKLEDSAMYFCASSPDREGSPLHFGNGTRLTVT.

This clonotype appeared a few times. V is TRBV7-2 and J is TRBJ2-7; tentatively, D is TRBD2 (5 bases). Germline V gene data show CDR1 as SGHTA and CDR2 as FQGNSA. This CDR3 is 15 amino acids long. With 0 bases removed from V and 0 bases from J, the gap between germline ends came to 9 bases. CDR3 DNA: TGTGCCAGCAGCTTAGCGGGGAGCTACTCCTACGAGCAGTACTTC. It is translated as CASSLAGSYSYEQYF.

This chain links TRBV9 with TRBJ1-1; a possible D gene is TRBD1 (5 bases). Germline loops: CDR1 SGDLS, CDR2 YYNGEE. Trimming pared 3 bases from V and 5 bases from J, leaving 20 bases between. The CDR3 spans 16 residues. CDR3 bases: TGTGCCAGCAGCGGCCTTCTTTTGGGGGATTGGACTGAAGCTTTCTTT. The encoded protein is CASSGLLLGDWTEAFF.

V is TRBV28 and J is TRBJ1-1; no definite D call. Germline assignment: CDR1 MDHEN and CDR2 SYDVKM. This CDR3 is built from 11 residues. The V end was cut by 6 bases, the J end by 9 bases, with 11 bases between. The chain's CDR3 is CASRFTEKAFF. CDR3 bases: TGTGCCAGCAGATTCACCGAAAAAGCTTTCTTT.

This clonotype was seen a few times. The germline gene is not matched at one end of the junction; a read error may be the cause. The rearrangement joins TRBV20-1 to TRBJ1-6; 7 bases are a match to TRBD1. Germline-derived CDR1 and CDR2 are DFQATT and SNEGSKA (reference sequence). The CDR3 is 15 amino acids. This CDR3 reads CSARDREFYNSPLHF. The CDR3 DNA reads as TGCAGTGCCAGAGACAGGGAGTTTTATAATTCACCCCTCCACTTT.

In regard to this clonotype: One end of the junction does not line up with germline, which may come from a read error. The chain employs TRBV24-1 and TRBJ1-5; D remains unclear. The CDR3 consists of 15 residues. The germline V gene has CDR1 KGHDR and CDR2 SFDVKD. The CDR3 DNA follows: TGTGCCCCCAGTGATTCAGCGGCACGAGGGCAGCCCCAGCATTTT. Protein product: CAPSDSAARGQPQHF.

V gene TRBV24-1 combines with J gene TRBJ1-1; D gene unclear. The CDR3 consists of 13 residues. V was trimmed by 4 bases and J by 4 bases, leaving 9 bases between them. From germline, CDR1 is KGHDR and CDR2 SFDVKD. CDR3 loop: CATSDGRGTEAFF. DNA of the CDR3: TGTGCCACCAGTGACGGTCGAGGCACTGAAGCTTTCTTT.

This clonotype was detected a few times. The chain combines TRBV10-3 with TRBJ1-2; 8 nucleotides line up with TRBD1. Germline V gene sequence: CDR1 ENHRY, CDR2 SYGVKD. The CDR3 is 15 amino acids. Trimming at V came to 10 bases and at J to 1 base, leaving 11 bases not matched to a gene. This CDR3 reads CASSGTGGYNYGYTF. The DNA for the CDR3 is TGTGCCAGCAGCGGAACAGGGGGGTATAACTATGGCTACACCTTC.

Only a few counts were recorded for this clonotype. The chain joins TRBV12-3 or TRBV12-4 to TRBJ1-2, with 9 bases identical to TRBD1. CDR3 size: 14 residues. The V segment lost 3 bases and the J segment 2 bases; nucleotides outside the gene matches: 1. The CDR3 spells CASSFTGGNYGYTF. The CDR3 coding sequence is TGTGCCAGCAGTTTCACAGGGGGCAACTATGGCTACACCTTC.

This chain connects TRBV20-1 to TRBJ1-3, with a tentative D call TRBD1 (5 bases). CDR3 size: 15 residues. V was pared by 1 base and J by 1 base, with 11 bases between. Germline V gives CDR1 DFQATT, CDR2 SNEGSKA (reference sequence). DNA of the CDR3: TGCAGTGCTAGAGTTCCGAGACAGTCTGGAAACACCATATATTTT. This translates into CSARVPRQSGNTIYF.

Points on this clonotype: This is likely a read error, given that the CDR3 carries no conserved phenylalanine or tryptophan at its end. The CDR3 coding sequence is TGTGCCACCAGGGGAAGGGGGGAGCTGTTTGTA. Protein product: CATRGRGELFV. This chain links TRBV19 with TRBJ2-2, with D tentatively TRBD1 (6 bases). Looked up from germline, CDR1 is LNHDA and CDR2 is SQIVND (reference sequence). This CDR3 is built from 11 residues. With 10 bases removed from V and 8 bases from J, the gap between germline ends came to 11 bases.

To note about this clonotype: This may stem from a read error, because a much larger clone lies one nucleotide away. The chain employs TRBV15 and TRBJ1-2; D ambiguous. CDR1 and CDR2 (germline): LNHNV, YYDKDF (reference sequence). The CDR3 is 14 amino acids. The DNA for the CDR3 is TGTGTCACCAGCAGAGACCCTACTGTCCTAGGCTACACCTTC. Residues: CVTSRDPTVLGYTF.